This T cell receptor (beta chain) was profiled in a study of monozygotic twins with inflammatory bowel disease. Germline assignment: CDR1 MNHEY and CDR2 SVGAGI. The CDR3 runs to 14 residues. Following a re-call of the 5' RACE reads, TCRdb has one entry per CDR3 protein and lacks DNA. The table lists about 210,000 distinct CDR3 sequences. The chain is built from TRBV6-5 and TRBJ1-1; lacking DNA, the TRBD1 call made by TCRdb goes unchecked. The source of this sequence is a human donor with ulcerative colitis or Crohn's disease, or a healthy co-twin of an affected twin (not recorded which). The sequenced material came from blood. This chain's CDR3 is CASSYLDRVTEAFF.